Sequencing of this T cell receptor (beta chain) was carried out in a study of blood T cell repertoires in COVID-19. Study overall: Samples taken during acute and convalescent COVID-19 were collected in the United States, Italy and Spain. Sample material is recorded as cDNA or gDNA derived from T cells, B-cell-depleted T cells, or PBMCs.

Source study methods: The authors estimated nucleated cell counts from reference gene primer amplification. Assay used: immunoSEQ multiplex PCR; TCRdb lists only in-frame clones, some missing. V, J and clone size derive from that table, while D and trimming were established from the DNA sequence. The data show 150,000 or so clones, around 87% seen once. The sample taken for sequencing was peripheral blood. The TCR sequence derives from a man older than 75 with acute or convalescent COVID-19.

Here the CDR3 reads CASSLEGQGGNTEAFF. Here the CDR3 DNA reads TGTGCCAGCAGCTTGGAAGGGCAGGGGGGGAACACTGAAGCTTTCTTT. This chain connects TRBV5-5 to TRBJ1-1; 7 nucleotides align to TRBD1. Germline V gene sequence: CDR1 SGHKS, CDR2 YYEKEE (reference sequence). V lost 0 bases to trimming and J lost 1 base; unmatched junction nucleotides: 6. The CDR3 totals 16 residues.